Reported below is one T cell receptor (beta chain). What this receptor recognizes is not known. Base-call qualities are not available, and no considerably larger clone is one nucleotide away. The CDR3 runs 16 amino acids, cysteine and phenylalanine included. Left in the record is the CDR3 DNA by itself, 48 bases read in frame from the first base. V lost 0 bases and J lost 4 bases; the stretch between them is 14 bases long. From a lookup of the germline V gene, CDR1 and CDR2 are SGDLS and YYNGEE. The immunoSEQ Assay, a bias-controlled multiplex PCR, was used to amplify TCRbeta CDR3 regions from genomic DNA. The study's own analysis went as follows. The number of nucleated cells in each sample was estimated from the amplification of reference gene primers within the assay. To quantify the absolute abundance of each unique TCRbeta CDR3 rearrangement, sequence reads were collapsed and filtered. For each sample, productive Simpson clonality was calculated as the square root of Simpson's diversity index over productive rearrangements. TCRdb provides this immuneACCESS table in a form limited to in-frame rearrangements. Some clones are lacking; in checked studies, under half of them reflect an unresolved V gene, and why the rest are absent is not known. Clonal size and the V and J genes are those of that table, whereas D and trimming came from the DNA. The sample table lists hundreds of thousands of clones, about 86% of them with a count of one. 3.1% of the sample goes to the ten largest clones.

This entry belongs to a study of blood T cell repertoires in COVID-19 (dated by TCRdb to 2020 to 2022). Regarding the complete study: Recovered participants in ImmuneRACE Cohort 3 were defined by two consecutive negative NP/OP PCR tests, clearance by a healthcare professional, or resolution of symptoms. Samples covering the acute and convalescent phases of COVID-19 were provided by collaborators in the United States, Italy and Spain. The prospective study material was composed of cDNA or gDNA derived from T cells, B-cell-depleted T cells, or PBMCs. Subjects who had been exposed to COVID-19, were actively infected with it, or had recovered from it provided the deeply sampled blood TCRbeta repertoires that made up the dataset. The repertoires were made available in a free public database intended to serve as a resource for research on the immune response to SARS-CoV-2. The samples were drawn from the first 160 participants of the ongoing ImmuneRACE study and from roughly 1,300 subjects provided by 6 global collaborators. The sample metadata nearly always contained a de-identified subject ID, COVID-19 status, age in years and sex. Where available, HLA class I and class II types were taken from metadata supplied by the sample provider and were not determined by assay-based typing.

General conclusions and limits of the study: The quantity of clinical and demographic metadata differed by source and by participant and was supplied without curation.

Participants in the prospective study were enrolled through a virtual design, were aged roughly 18 to 100 years, and lived in some 24 United States geographic areas. In the prospective study, cohorts were assigned on the basis of participant-reported clinical history obtained from a screening survey and a study questionnaire. In the prospective study, mobile phlebotomists collected whole blood, serum and a nasopharyngeal or oropharyngeal swab from each participant. Additional blood draws and questionnaires over an approximately two-month period could optionally be provided by prospective study participants. Prospective study blood samples were shipped either frozen or at room temperature before DNA extraction.

Sequencing was carried out using PBMCs or T cells enriched from blood (not recorded which). This sequence uses TRBV9 and TRBJ1-3, with the D gene not confidently named. The origin of this receptor is a woman in her fifties or sixties in a cohort exposed to, infected with or recovered from COVID-19 (not recorded which). The CDR3: CASSVVPQASGNTIYF. The DNA reads as follows: TGTGCCAGCAGCGTAGTCCCCCAGGCGTCAGGAAACACCATATATTTT.